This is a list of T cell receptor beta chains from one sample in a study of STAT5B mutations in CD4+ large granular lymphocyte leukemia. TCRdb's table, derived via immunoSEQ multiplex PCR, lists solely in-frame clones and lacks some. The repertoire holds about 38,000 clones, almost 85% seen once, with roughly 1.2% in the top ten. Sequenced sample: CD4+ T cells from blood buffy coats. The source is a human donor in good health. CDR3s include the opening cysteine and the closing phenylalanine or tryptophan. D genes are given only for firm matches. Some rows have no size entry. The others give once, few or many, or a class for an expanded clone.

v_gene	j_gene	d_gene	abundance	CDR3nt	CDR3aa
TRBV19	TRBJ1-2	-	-	TGTGCCAGTAGTATAATAGGTCAGAACTATGGCTACACCTTC	CASSIIGQNYGYTF
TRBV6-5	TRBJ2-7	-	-	TGTGCCAGCAGACGCGGTGACGGCATCTACGAGCAGTACTTC	CASRRGDGIYEQYF
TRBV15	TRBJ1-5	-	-	TGTGCCACCAGCAAAGGACGTCCTGATAGCAATCAGCCCCAGCATTTT	CATSKGRPDSNQPQHF
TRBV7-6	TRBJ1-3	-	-	TGTGCCAGCAGGCTTACAGTCTCTGGAAACACCATATATTTT	CASRLTVSGNTIYF
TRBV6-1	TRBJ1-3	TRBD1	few	TGTGCCAGCAGTGCCCCTGTCGCAGGGGGCTCTGGAAACACCATATATTTT	CASSAPVAGGSGNTIYF
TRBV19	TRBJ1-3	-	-	TGTGCCAGTAGTAGAGCTGGAAACACCATATATTTT	CASSRAGNTIYF
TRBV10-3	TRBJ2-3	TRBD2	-	TGTGCCACCCAGCGGGAGACGCTAGATACGCAGTATTTT	CATQRETLDTQYF
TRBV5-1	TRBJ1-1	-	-	TGCGCCAGCAGCCGTTTAACCGGGGGGGACACTGAAGCTTTCTTT	CASSRLTGGDTEAFF
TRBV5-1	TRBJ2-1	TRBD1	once	TGCGCCAGCAGCCCCGGGACAGGTTGGGACAATGAGCAGTTCTTC	CASSPGTGWDNEQFF
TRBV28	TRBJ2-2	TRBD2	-	TGTGCCAGCAGTTTAGCGGGAGGTCCCACCGGGGAGCTGTTTTTT	CASSLAGGPTGELFF
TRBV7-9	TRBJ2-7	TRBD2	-	TGTGCCAGCAGCTTAGGGGCGGGAGGTCCGGTGCAGTACTTC	CASSLGAGGPVQYF
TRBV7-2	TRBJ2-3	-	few	TGTGCCAGCAGCTCAGTACGGCGGGCCACAAATACGCAGTATTTT	CASSSVRRATNTQYF
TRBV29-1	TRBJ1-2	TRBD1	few	TGCAGCGTGGGGACAGGGGACTATGGCTACACCTTC	CSVGTGDYGYTF
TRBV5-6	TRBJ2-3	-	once	TGTGCCAGCAGCGCCAAGGGAGAGGGAGATACGCAGTATTTT	CASSAKGEGDTQYF
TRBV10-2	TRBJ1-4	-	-	TGCGCCAGCAGTGAGTCCGGAGGGATTGACGAAAAACTGTTTTTT	CASSESGGIDEKLFF
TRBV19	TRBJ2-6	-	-	TGTGCCAGTAGTTTGCAACAGGCGAGGGGGATCTCTGGGGCCAACGTCCTGACTTTC	CASSLQQARGISGANVLTF
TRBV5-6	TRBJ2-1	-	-	TGTGCCAGCAGCTTGACGGCGAGCTGGGATGAGCAGTTCTTC	CASSLTASWDEQFF
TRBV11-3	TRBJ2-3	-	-	TGTGCCAGCAGCCAAGGTACAGATACGCAGTATTTT	CASSQGTDTQYF
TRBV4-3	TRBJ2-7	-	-	TGCGCCAGCAGCCAAGGAAGGGTAGGCTCCTACGAGCAGTACTTC	CASSQGRVGSYEQYF
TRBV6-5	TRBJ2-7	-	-	TGTGCCAGCACCCGGACCGGGACATTATACGAGCAGTACTTC	CASTRTGTLYEQYF
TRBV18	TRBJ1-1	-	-	TGTGCCAGCTCACCACCCGACAGGCCCCACACTGAAGCTTTCTTT	CASSPPDRPHTEAFF
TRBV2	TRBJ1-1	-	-	TGTGCCAGCAGTATCTCTACAGGGAACACTGAAGCTTTCTTT	CASSISTGNTEAFF
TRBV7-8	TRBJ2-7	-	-	TGTGCCAGCAGCTTAGCTAGGTTCCCCTACGAGCAGTACTTC	CASSLARFPYEQYF
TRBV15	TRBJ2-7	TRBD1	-	TGTGCCACCAGCAGAGAAAACTCCGGACAGGGAAGAAGCGAGCAGTACTTC	CATSRENSGQGRSEQYF
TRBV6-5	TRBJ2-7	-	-	TGTGCCAGCAGTTTAGGACAGAGCTACGAGCAGTACTTC	CASSLGQSYEQYF
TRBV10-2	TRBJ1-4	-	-	TGCGCCACTAAGGGGGTGAGGGCTAATGAAAAACTGTTTTTT	CATKGVRANEKLFF
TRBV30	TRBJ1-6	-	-	TGTGCCTGGAGTAGGGGGTTCGCCCTCCACTTT	CAWSRGFALHF